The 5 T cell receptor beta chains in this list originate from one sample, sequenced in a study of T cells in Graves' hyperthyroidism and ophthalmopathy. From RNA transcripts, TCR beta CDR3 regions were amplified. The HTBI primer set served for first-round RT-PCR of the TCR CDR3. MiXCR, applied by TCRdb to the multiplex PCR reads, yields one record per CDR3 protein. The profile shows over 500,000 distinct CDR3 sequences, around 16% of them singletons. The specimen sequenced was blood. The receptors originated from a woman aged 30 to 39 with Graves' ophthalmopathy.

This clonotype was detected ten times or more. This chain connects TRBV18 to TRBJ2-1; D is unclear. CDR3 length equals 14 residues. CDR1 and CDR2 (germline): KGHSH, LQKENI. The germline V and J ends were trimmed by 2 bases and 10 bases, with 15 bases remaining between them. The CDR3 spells CASSPVEVLGEQFF. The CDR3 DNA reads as TGTGCCAGCTCACCAGTGGAAGTACTCGGGGAGCAGTTCTTC.

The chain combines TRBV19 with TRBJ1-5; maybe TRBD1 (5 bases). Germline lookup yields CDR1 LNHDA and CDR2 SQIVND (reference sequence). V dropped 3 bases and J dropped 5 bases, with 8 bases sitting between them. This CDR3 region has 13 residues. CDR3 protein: CASSITGDQPQHF. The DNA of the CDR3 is TGTGCCAGTAGTATTACGGGGGATCAGCCCCAGCATTTT.

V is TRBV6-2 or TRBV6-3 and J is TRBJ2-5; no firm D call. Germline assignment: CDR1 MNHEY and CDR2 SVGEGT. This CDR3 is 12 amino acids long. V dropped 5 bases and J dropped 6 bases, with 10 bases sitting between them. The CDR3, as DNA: TGTGCCAGCAGTCGAGACATGAAGACCCAGTACTTC. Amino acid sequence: CASSRDMKTQYF.

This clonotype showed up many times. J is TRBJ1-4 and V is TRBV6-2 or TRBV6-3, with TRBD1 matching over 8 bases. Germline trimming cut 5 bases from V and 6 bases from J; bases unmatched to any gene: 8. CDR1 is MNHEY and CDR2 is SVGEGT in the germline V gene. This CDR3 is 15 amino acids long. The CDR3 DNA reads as TGTGCCAGCAGTGTGGACAGGGTCGTGGATGAAAAACTGTTTTTT. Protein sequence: CASSVDRVVDEKLFF.

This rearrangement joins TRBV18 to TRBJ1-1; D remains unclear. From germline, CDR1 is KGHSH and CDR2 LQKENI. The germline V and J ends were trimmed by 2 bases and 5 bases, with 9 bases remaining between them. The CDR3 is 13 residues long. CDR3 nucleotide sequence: TGTGCCAGCTCACCAGGGGAAGGGACTGAAGCTTTCTTT. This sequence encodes CASSPGEGTEAFF. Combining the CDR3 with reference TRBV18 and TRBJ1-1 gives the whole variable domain NAGVMQNPRHLVRRRGQEARLRCSPMKGHSHVYWYRQLPEEGLKFMVYLQKENIIDESGMPKERFSAEFPKEGPSILRIQQVVRGDSAAYFCASSPGEGTEAFFGQGTRLTVV.